A single sample gave rise to the 11 T cell receptor beta chains below, sequenced in a study of shared clonotypes between healthy human individuals. Only in-frame clones appear in the TCRdb table, and some are missing; sequencing was by immunoSEQ multiplex PCR. Among roughly 2.6 million clones listed, around nine tenths were seen once. Input material: naive CD4+ T cells sorted from blood. The subset denotes: CD45RA+ positively selected. The receptors were sampled from a man between 18 and 29 years old in good health.

The chain has TRBV21-1 and TRBJ1-3; TRBD1, the table's D call, was not compared with the DNA. TRBV21-1 corresponds to a pseudogene. There are 14 residues in the CDR3. CDR3 in amino acids: CASSSHFSGNTIYF. Written as DNA, the CDR3 is TGTGCCAGCAGCAGTCATTTCTCTGGAAACACCATATATTTT.

Worth noting for this clone: Additional DNA sequences in this sample encode the identical CDR3. The chain links TRBV2 to TRBJ2-7; D is possibly TRBD2 (5 bases). V lost 3 bases and J lost 1, with 10 bases in between. In germline, CDR1 is SNHLY, CDR2 FYNNEI. The CDR3 is made up of 14 amino acids. The CDR3 region has the DNA TGTGCCAGCAGTGATGGGCTAGCTTCCTACGAGCAGTACTTC. It codes for CASSDGLASYEQYF.

The chain couples TRBV12-5 to TRBJ2-3; tentatively, D is TRBD1 or TRBD2 (5 bases each). V was cut by 3 bases and J by 4 bases, with 14 bases left in between. From germline, CDR1 is LGHNT and CDR2 FRNRAP. The CDR3 has 15 residues. The CDR3 loop reads CASGLRGEGSDTQYF. CDR3 DNA sequence: TGTGCTAGTGGTTTAAGGGGCGAGGGGTCAGATACGCAGTATTTT.

The chain has TRBV4-3 and TRBJ1-5; D may be TRBD1 (6 bases). CDR3 length: 15 amino acids. Germline CDR1 and CDR2: LGHNA and YSLEER. V was shortened by 0 bases and J by 5 bases, with 11 bases between the two germline ends. DNA of the CDR3: TGCGCCAGCAGCCAAGATACGGAGGGGGATCAGCCCCAGCATTTT. This gives the protein CASSQDTEGDQPQHF.

This chain joins TRBV7-9 and TRBJ2-2; D is uncertain. Germline assignment: CDR1 SEHNR and CDR2 FQNEAQ (reference sequence). The CDR3 has 16 residues. Trimming removed 2 bases at V and 0 bases at J, with 10 bases between. CDR3 DNA sequence: TGTGCCAGCAGCTTATGGCGGAGCACGAACACCGGGGAGCTGTTTTTT. It specifies CASSLWRSTNTGELFF.

The chain recombines TRBV29-1 with TRBJ2-7; the D gene could be TRBD1 or TRBD2 (7 bases each). The CDR3 loop spans 14 amino acids. The germline V gene has CDR1 SQVTM and CDR2 ANQGSEA. Trimming stripped 0 bases from V and 3 bases from J, with 12 bases between. CDR3 region: CSVEDFRGGYEQYF. As DNA, the CDR3 is TGCAGCGTTGAAGATTTCAGGGGGGGCTACGAGCAGTACTTC.

This clone was counted a few times. V is TRBV14 and J is TRBJ1-2, with D possibly matching TRBD1 (6 bases). The CDR3 contains 14 residues. Germline V gene lookup returns CDR1 SGHDN and CDR2 FVKESK. Trimming removed 4 bases at V and 7 bases at J, with 16 bases between. Here the CDR3 DNA reads TGTGCCAGCAGCCCGAACCGGCGGGGGGCTGGCTACACCTTC. This gives the protein CASSPNRRGAGYTF.

The chain joins TRBV14 to TRBJ2-1; D gene ambiguous. From germline, CDR1 is SGHDN and CDR2 FVKESK. This CDR3 contains 16 residues. Trimming removed 3 bases at V and 0 bases at J, with 12 bases between. The CDR3 coding sequence is TGTGCCAGCAGCCAGGGTACCGATGGCTCCTACAATGAGCAGTTCTTC. This gives the protein CASSQGTDGSYNEQFF.

V and J are TRBV10-3 and TRBJ2-3; the D gene is possibly TRBD2 (6 bases). Trimming took 2 bases from V and 2 from J, leaving 8 bases between them. The CDR3 runs 14 residues. CDR1 and CDR2 from the germline V gene are ENHRY and SYGVKD. In nucleotides, the CDR3 is TGTGCCATCAGTGAGCCTAGCGCCACAGATACGCAGTATTTT. This sequence encodes CAISEPSATDTQYF.

The chain has TRBV9 and TRBJ1-6, with 8 bases fitting TRBD1. The CDR3 consists of 19 residues. Trimming removed 2 bases from V and 10 bases from J; junction bases left unmatched: 20. Germline V gives CDR1 SGDLS, CDR2 YYNGEE. The CDR3 DNA follows: TGTGCCAGCAGCGTGGCCCCGGACAGGGACCGGCGGTCCCCCTCACCCCTCCACTTT. Amino acids: CASSVAPDRDRRSPSPLHF.

The rearrangement uses TRBV11-2 and TRBJ1-6; possible D gene TRBD1, 5 bases. The CDR3 has 18 amino acids. CDR1 is SGHAT, CDR2 FQNNGV, per germline. The V and J ends lost 6 bases and 1 base respectively, with 19 bases between them. This chain's CDR3 is CASSPKPGLSSYNSPLHF. CDR3 DNA: TGTGCCAGCAGTCCCAAACCGGGGCTTAGTTCCTATAATTCACCCCTCCACTTT.